The 18 T cell receptor beta chains presented below share a single source sample, sequenced in a study of blood T cell repertoires in COVID-19. This table comes from immunoSEQ multiplex PCR, and its TCRdb copy is limited to in-frame clones, with some not included. This sample yields about 120,000 clones, of which 81% are seen a single time; 17% belongs to the top ten. The sequencing input was peripheral blood. These receptors all come from a man aged 25 to 40 with COVID-19, enrolled during active disease.

The chain couples TRBV14 to TRBJ1-6, with D uncertain. Trimming stripped 4 bases from V and 7 bases from J, with 14 bases between. The CDR3 is 15 residues long. The V gene's germline CDR1 is SGHDN and CDR2 FVKESK. CDR3 bases: TGTGCCAGCAGCCTAGGCGGAATAATGAATTCACCCCTCCACTTT. It translates to CASSLGGIMNSPLHF. The full variable domain, with the rest looked up from reference TRBV14 and TRBJ1-6, is EAGVTQFPSHSVIEKGQTVTLRCDPISGHDNLYWYRRVMGKEIKFLLHFVKESKQDESGMPNNRFLAERTGGTYSTLKVQPAELEDSGVYFCASSLGGIMNSPLHFGNGTRLTVT.

J is TRBJ1-2 and V is TRBV23-1; 10 positions agree with TRBD1. TRBV23-1 qualifies as an ORF whose function is uncertain. This CDR3 region has 19 residues. V was clipped by 1 base and J by 1 base; unmatched bases: 12. Here the CDR3 DNA reads TGCGCCAGCAGTCAATTAAGTCAGGGGGGGACAGGGGTTAACTATGGCTACACCTTC. It codes for CASSQLSQGGTGVNYGYTF.

This rearrangement joins TRBV11-2 to TRBJ1-2; TRBD1 is a possible D gene (5 bases). The CDR3 has 13 amino acids. The germline gives CDR1 SGHAT, CDR2 FQNNGV. Trimming took 3 bases from V and 2 from J, leaving 7 bases between them. Here the CDR3 reads CASSLTENYGYTF. As DNA, the CDR3 is TGTGCCAGCAGCTTGACAGAGAACTATGGCTACACCTTC.

This clone was observed a single time. The chain has TRBV15 and TRBJ2-1; TRBD2 aligns across 8 bases. This CDR3 is built from 17 residues. CDR1 and CDR2 from the germline V gene are LNHNV and YYDKDF (reference sequence). V lost 3 bases and J lost 3; bases outside the gene matches: 10. The CDR3 bases are TGTGCCACCAGCAGCGACTTACGGGGGGGTGGCTACAATGAGCAGTTCTTC. Translating it yields CATSSDLRGGGYNEQFF.

This clone has more than one count but fewer than ten. The chain recombines TRBV9 with TRBJ2-3; 12 nucleotides match TRBD2. V dropped 1 base and J dropped 6; count of bases not matched to a gene: 6. Germline lookup yields CDR1 SGDLS and CDR2 YYNGEE. The CDR3 spans 16 residues. CDR3 in DNA: TGTGCCAGCAGCGTATCTAGCGGGGGGGCCTACGATACGCAGTATTTT. Protein: CASSVSSGGAYDTQYF.

CDR3 nucleotides: TGCGCCAGCGGACTGACAGGTCCTGGAAACACCATATATTTT. Translating gives CASGLTGPGNTIYF. The V call is TRBV4-1, the J call TRBJ1-3; the D gene is possibly TRBD1 (6 bases). CDR1 is MGHRA, CDR2 YSYEKL, per germline. Deletions cut 8 bases from V and 2 bases from J, with 13 bases between. The CDR3 is made up of 14 amino acids.

The chain recombines TRBV10-3 with TRBJ1-3; the D gene is possibly TRBD1 (6 bases). The CDR3 is 13 residues long. The ends were cut back, 10 bases at V and 0 bases at J, with 10 bases in the middle. CDR1 ENHRY and CDR2 SYGVKD come from the germline V gene. The CDR3 DNA reads as TGTGCCAGCGCAGGGGTCTCTGGAAACACCATATATTTT. Its translation: CASAGVSGNTIYF.

This sequence joins TRBV3-1 (or the pseudogene TRBV3-2) and TRBJ2-2; TRBD2 matches at 14 bases. After removal of 6 bases from V and 4 bases from J, the junction contained 7 bases not matched to a gene. The germline V gene has CDR1 LGHDT and CDR2 YNNKEL (reference sequence). The CDR3 totals 17 residues. CDR3 region: CASRLIGLAGGTGELFF. Written as DNA, the CDR3 is TGTGCCAGCAGGCTGATAGGACTAGCGGGAGGCACCGGGGAGCTGTTTTTT.

The V call is TRBV24-1, the J call TRBJ2-1, with D possibly matching TRBD1 (6 bases). CDR1 and CDR2 (germline): KGHDR, SFDVKD. Trimming stripped 6 bases from V and 0 bases from J, with 11 bases between. The CDR3 is 15 amino acids. In nucleotides, the CDR3 is TGTGCCACCAGTCCGGGACAAAGCTCCTACAATGAGCAGTTCTTC. It specifies CATSPGQSSYNEQFF.

The CDR3 coding sequence is TGCGCCAGCAGCCAAGTATTAGCCGAGACGAGTGAGCAGTACTTC. It is translated as CASSQVLAETSEQYF. The J gene is TRBJ2-7, the V gene TRBV4-1; D not resolved. Trimming removed 1 base from V and 7 bases from J, with 17 bases in between. This CDR3 has 15 amino acids. CDR1 is MGHRA and CDR2 is YSYEKL in the germline V gene.

A few counts support this clone. The chain links TRBV18 to TRBJ2-3; D is uncertain. Germline-derived CDR1 and CDR2 are KGHSH and LQKENI. Trimming pared 2 bases from V and 5 bases from J, leaving 5 bases between. The CDR3 consists of 12 residues. DNA for the CDR3: TGTGCCAGCTCACCAGGCCGAGATACGCAGTATTTT. It translates to CASSPGRDTQYF. The full variable domain, with the rest looked up from reference TRBV18 and TRBJ2-3, is NAGVMQNPRHLVRRRGQEARLRCSPMKGHSHVYWYRQLPEEGLKFMVYLQKENIIDESGMPKERFSAEFPKEGPSILRIQQVVRGDSAAYFCASSPGRDTQYFGPGTRLTVL.

V and J are TRBV13 and TRBJ2-5, with D possibly matching TRBD2 (5 bases). CDR3 length: 15 residues. Germline CDR1 is PRHDT and CDR2 is FYEKMQ (reference sequence). Trimming shortened V by 0 bases and J by 5 bases, and 13 bases separated the two germline ends. CDR3 in DNA: TGTGCCAGCAGCTTAGGGGCCGCGGTAGCGGAGACCCAGTACTTC. Translation gives CASSLGAAVAETQYF. Drawing the rest from reference TRBV13 and TRBJ2-5, the complete variable domain is AAGVIQSPRHLIKEKRETATLKCYPIPRHDTVYWYQQGPGQDPQFLISFYEKMQSDKGSIPDRFSAQQFSDYHSELNMSSLELGDSALYFCASSLGAAVAETQYFGPGTRLLVL.

The chain employs TRBV28 and TRBJ2-1; 16 bases are shared with TRBD2. The CDR3 has 18 residues. J was trimmed by 3 bases and V by 4 bases; bases with no gene match: 6. Looked up from germline, CDR1 is MDHEN and CDR2 is SYDVKM. The CDR3 sequence is CASSSGTSGGAGYNEQFF. DNA of the CDR3: TGTGCCAGCAGTTCCGGGACTAGCGGGGGGGCCGGCTACAATGAGCAGTTCTTC.

The rearrangement uses TRBV25-1 and TRBJ1-6; tentative D call: TRBD1 (6 bases). V lost 6 bases, J lost 10 bases, and 16 bases lay in between. The CDR3 length is 14 residues. Germline V lookup: CDR1 MGHDK, CDR2 SYGVNS. As DNA, the CDR3 is TGTGCCAGCAGCCGGGGGGGCCACATCTCACCCCTCCACTTT. This codes for CASSRGGHISPLHF.

The chain carries TRBV6-2 or TRBV6-3 and TRBJ2-2, with TRBD2 as a possible D gene (6 bases). The CDR3 length is 16 residues. In germline, CDR1 is MNHEY, CDR2 SVGEGT. The germline V and J ends were trimmed by 6 bases and 5 bases, with 19 bases remaining between them. CDR3 bases: TGTGCCAGCAGCACCTCACTAGCACTCATAACCGGGGAGCTGTTTTTT. Translating it yields CASSTSLALITGELFF.

The chain joins TRBV18 to TRBJ1-2; TRBD1 matches at 7 bases. CDR3 length: 13 amino acids. Germline V lookup: CDR1 KGHSH, CDR2 LQKENI. V lost 1 base and J lost 12; bases outside the gene matches: 8. The CDR3 region has the DNA TGTGCCAGCTCACCACGGACAGGCGAAATCCACACCTTC. Amino acids: CASSPRTGEIHTF.

V gene TRBV28 combines with J gene TRBJ2-1, with D possibly being TRBD1 (6 bases). Germline V gene lookup returns CDR1 MDHEN and CDR2 SYDVKM. The V end was cut by 7 bases, the J end by 2 bases, with 15 bases between. The CDR3 is 15 residues long. CDR3 amino acids: CASKGAGDAYNEQFF. The CDR3 DNA follows: TGTGCCAGCAAAGGGGCAGGGGATGCCTACAATGAGCAGTTCTTC.

This clone was counted a few times. V usage is TRBV4-1 and J usage is TRBJ2-7; 11 bases match TRBD1. The trim removed 4 bases at V and 2 bases at J, leaving 4 bases unmatched. The CDR3 loop spans 15 amino acids. Germline CDR1 reads MGHRA; CDR2 reads YSYEKL. The CDR3: CASSLADRGPYEQYF. The CDR3 coding sequence is TGCGCCAGCAGCCTAGCGGACAGGGGGCCCTACGAGCAGTACTTC.